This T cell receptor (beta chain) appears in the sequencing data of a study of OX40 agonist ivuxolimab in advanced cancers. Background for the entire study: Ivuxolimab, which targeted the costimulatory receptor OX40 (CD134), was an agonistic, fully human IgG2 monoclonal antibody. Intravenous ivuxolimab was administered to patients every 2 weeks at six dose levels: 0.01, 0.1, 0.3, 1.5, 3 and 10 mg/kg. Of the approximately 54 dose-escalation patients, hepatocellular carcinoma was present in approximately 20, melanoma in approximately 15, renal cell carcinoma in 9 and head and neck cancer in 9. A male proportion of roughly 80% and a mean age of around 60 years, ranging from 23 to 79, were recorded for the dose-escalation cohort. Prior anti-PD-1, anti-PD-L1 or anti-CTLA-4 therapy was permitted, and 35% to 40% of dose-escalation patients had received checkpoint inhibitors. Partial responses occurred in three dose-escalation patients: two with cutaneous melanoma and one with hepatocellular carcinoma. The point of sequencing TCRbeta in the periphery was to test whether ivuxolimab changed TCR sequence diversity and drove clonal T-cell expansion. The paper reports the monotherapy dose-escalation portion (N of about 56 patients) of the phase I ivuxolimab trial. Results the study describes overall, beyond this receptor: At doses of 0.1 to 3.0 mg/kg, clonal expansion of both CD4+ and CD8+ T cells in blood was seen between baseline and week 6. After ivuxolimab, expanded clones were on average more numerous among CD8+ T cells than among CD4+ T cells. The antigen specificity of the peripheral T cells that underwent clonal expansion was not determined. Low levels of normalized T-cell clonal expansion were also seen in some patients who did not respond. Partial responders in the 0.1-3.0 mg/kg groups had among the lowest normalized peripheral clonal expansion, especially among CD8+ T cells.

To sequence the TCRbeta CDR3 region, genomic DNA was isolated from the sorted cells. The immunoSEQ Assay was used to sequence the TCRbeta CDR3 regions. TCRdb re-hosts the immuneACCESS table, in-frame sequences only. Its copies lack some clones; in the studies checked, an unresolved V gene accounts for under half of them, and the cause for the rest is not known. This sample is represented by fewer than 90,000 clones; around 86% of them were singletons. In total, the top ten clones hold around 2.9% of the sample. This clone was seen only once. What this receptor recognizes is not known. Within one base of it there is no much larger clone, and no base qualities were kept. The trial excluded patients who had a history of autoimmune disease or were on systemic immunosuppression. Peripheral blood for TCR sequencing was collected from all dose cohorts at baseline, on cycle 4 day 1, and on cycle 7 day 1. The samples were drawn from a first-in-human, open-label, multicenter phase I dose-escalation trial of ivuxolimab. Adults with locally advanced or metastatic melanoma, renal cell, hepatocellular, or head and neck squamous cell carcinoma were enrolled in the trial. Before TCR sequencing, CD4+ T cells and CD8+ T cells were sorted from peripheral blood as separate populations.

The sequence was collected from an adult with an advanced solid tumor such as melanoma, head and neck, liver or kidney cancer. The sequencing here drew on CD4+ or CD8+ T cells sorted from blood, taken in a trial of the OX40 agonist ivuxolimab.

The base sequence is TGTGCCAGCAGCTTAGAAGGGTTTGGGCTTTGGTATAATTCACCCCTCCACTTT. This encodes CASSLEGFGLWYNSPLHF. The sequence is built from TRBV7-8 and TRBJ1-6; no D segment can be confidently identified. The CDR3 starts with the cysteine, ends with the phenylalanine, and has 18 residues. Only CDR3 DNA remains: 54 bases, in frame from the first base. V is pared back by 1 base and J by 4 bases, with 17 bases lying between the germline termini. CDR1 and CDR2 were assigned from the germline V gene as SGHVS and FQNEAQ.